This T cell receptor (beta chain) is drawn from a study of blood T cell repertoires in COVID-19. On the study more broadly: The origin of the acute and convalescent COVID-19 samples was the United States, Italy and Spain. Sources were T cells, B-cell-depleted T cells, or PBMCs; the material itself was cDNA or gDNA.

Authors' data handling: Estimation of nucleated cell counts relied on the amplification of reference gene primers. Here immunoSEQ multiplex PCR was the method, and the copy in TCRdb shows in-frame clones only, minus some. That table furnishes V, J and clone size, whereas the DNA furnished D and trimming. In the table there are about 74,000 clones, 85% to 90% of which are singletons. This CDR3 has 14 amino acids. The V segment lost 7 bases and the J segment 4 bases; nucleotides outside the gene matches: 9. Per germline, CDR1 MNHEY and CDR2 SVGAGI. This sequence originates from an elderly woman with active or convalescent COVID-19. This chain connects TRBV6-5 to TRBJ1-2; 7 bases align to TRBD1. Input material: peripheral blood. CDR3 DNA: TGTGCCAGCAAAGGGGACAGCCCCATCTATGGCTACACCTTC. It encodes CASKGDSPIYGYTF.